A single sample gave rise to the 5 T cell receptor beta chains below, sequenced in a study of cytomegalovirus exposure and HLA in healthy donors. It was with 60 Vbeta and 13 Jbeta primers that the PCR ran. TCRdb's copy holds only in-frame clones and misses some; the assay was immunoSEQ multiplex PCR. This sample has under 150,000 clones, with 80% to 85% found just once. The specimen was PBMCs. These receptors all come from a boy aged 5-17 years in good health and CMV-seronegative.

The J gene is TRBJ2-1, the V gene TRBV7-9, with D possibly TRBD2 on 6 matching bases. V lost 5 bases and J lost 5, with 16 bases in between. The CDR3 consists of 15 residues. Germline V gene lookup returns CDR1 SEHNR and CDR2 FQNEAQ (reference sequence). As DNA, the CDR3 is TGTGCCAGCAGCCCTAGGCCTAGCGAACACAATGAGCAGTTCTTC. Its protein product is CASSPRPSEHNEQFF.

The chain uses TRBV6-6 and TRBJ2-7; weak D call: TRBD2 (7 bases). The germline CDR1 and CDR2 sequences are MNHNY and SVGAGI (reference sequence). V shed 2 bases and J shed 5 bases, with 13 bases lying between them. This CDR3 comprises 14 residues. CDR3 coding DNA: TGTGCCAGCAGTTACGACGCGGGGGCGGACGAGCAGTACTTC. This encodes CASSYDAGADEQYF.

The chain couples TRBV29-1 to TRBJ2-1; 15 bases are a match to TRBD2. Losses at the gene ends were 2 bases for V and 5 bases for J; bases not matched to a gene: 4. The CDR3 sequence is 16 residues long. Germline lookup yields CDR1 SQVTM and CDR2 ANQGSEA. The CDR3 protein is CSVERGLAGGHNEQFF. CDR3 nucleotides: TGCAGCGTTGAACGGGGACTAGCGGGAGGCCACAATGAGCAGTTCTTC.

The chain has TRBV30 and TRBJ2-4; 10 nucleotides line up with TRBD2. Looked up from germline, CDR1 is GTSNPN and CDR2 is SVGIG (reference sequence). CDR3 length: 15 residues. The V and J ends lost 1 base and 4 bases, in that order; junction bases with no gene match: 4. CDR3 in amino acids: CAWSELAGVKNIQYF. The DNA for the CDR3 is TGTGCCTGGAGTGAGCTAGCGGGGGTTAAAAACATTCAGTACTTC.

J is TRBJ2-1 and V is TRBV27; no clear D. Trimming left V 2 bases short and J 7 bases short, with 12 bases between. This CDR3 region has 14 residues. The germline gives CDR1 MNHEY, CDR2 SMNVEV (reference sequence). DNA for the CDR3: TGTGCCAGCAGTTTACATAACAAGAAGAATGAGCAGTTCTTC. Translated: CASSLHNKKNEQFF.